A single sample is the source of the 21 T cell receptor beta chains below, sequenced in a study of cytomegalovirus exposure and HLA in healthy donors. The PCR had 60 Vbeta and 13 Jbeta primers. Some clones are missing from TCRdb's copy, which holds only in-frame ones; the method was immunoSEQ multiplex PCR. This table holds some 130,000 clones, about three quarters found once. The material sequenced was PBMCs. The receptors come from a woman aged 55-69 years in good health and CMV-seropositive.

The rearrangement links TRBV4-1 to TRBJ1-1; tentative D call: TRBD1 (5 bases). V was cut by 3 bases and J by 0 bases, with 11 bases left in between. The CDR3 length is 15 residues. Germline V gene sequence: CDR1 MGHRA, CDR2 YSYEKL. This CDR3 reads CASSQGPVLNTEAFF. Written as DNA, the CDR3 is TGCGCCAGCAGCCAGGGGCCGGTTCTGAACACTGAAGCTTTCTTT.

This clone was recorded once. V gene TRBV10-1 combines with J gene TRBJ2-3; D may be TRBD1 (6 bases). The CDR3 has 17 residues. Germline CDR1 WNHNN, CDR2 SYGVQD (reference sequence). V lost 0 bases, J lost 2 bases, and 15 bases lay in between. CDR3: CASSESLGQLNTDTQYF. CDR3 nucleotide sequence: TGCGCCAGCAGTGAGTCCTTGGGACAATTGAACACAGATACGCAGTATTTT.

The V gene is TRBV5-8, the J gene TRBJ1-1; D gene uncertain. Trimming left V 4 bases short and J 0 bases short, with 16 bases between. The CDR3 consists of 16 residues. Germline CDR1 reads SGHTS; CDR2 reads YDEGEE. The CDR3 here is CASSGLTGILNTEAFF. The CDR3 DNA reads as TGTGCCAGCAGCGGACTAACGGGTATATTGAACACTGAAGCTTTCTTT. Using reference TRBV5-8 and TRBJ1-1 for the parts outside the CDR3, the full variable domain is EAGVTQSPTHLIKTRGQQATLRCSPISGHTSVYWYQQALGLGLQFLLWYDEGEERNRGNFPPRFSGRQFPNYSSELNVNALELEDSALYLCASSGLTGILNTEAFFGQGTRLTVV.

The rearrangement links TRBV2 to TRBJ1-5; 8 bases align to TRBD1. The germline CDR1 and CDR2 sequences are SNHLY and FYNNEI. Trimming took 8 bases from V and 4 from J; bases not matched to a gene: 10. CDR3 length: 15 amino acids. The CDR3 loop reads CASQQGAGSNQPQHF. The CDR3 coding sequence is TGTGCCAGCCAGCAGGGGGCAGGGAGTAATCAGCCCCAGCATTTT.

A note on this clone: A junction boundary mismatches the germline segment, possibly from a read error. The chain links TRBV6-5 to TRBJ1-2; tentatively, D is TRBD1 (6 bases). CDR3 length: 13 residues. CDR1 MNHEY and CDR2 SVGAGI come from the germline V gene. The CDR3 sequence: CASSSQGFSGHTF. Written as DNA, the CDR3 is TGTGCCAGCAGTTCACAGGGCTTCTCTGGCCACACCTTC.

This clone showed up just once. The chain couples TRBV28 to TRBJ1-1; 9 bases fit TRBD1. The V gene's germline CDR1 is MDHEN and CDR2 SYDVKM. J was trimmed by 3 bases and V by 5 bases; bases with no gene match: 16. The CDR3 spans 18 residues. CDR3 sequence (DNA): TGTGCCAGCAGTCCACTAACAGGGGGCGCCCCCAAGGACACTGAAGCTTTCTTT. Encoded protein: CASSPLTGGAPKDTEAFF. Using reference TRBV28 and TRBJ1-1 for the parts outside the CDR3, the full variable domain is DVKVTQSSRYLVKRTGEKVFLECVQDMDHENMFWYRQDPGLGLRLIYFSYDVKMKEKGDIPEGYSVSREKKERFSLILESASTNQTSMYLCASSPLTGGAPKDTEAFFGQGTRLTVV.

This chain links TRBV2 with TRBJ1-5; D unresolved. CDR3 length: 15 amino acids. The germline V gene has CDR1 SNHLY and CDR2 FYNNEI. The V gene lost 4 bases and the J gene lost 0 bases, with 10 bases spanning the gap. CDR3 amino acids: CASSAGYYSNQPQHF. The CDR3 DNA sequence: TGTGCCAGCAGTGCAGGATATTATAGCAATCAGCCCCAGCATTTT.

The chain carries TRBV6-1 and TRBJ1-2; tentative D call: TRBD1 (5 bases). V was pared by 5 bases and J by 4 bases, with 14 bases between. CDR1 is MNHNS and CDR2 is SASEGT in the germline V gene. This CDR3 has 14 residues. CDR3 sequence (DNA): TGTGCCAGCAGTCGACCGGGGGGGGTCTATGGCTACACCTTC. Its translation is CASSRPGGVYGYTF.

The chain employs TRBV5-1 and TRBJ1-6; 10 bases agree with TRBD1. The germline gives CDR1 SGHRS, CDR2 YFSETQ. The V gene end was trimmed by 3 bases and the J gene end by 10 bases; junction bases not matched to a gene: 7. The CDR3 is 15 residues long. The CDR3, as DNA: TGCGCCAGCAGCTCCGGACAGGGGGTTTTCTCACCCCTCCACTTT. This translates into CASSSGQGVFSPLHF.

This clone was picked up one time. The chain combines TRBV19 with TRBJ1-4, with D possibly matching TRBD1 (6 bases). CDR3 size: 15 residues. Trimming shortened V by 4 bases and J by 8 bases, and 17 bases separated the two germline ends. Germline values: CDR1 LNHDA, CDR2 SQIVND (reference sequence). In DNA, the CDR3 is TGTGCCAGTAGTAGGACGACAGGAGGTTTCGAAAAACTGTTTTTT. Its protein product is CASSRTTGGFEKLFF.

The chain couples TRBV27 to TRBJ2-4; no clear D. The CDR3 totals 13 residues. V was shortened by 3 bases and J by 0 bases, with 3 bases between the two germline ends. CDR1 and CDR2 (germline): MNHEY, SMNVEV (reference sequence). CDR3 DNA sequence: TGTGCCAGCAGTTTCGGAGCCAAAAACATTCAGTACTTC. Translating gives CASSFGAKNIQYF.

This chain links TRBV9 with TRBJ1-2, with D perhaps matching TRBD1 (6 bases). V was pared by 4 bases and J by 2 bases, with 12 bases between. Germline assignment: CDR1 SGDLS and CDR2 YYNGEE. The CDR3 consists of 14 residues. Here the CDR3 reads CASSLGQGNYGYTF. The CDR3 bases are TGTGCCAGCAGCCTGGGGCAGGGGAACTATGGCTACACCTTC. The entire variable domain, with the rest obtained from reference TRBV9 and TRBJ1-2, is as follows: DSGVTQTPKHLITATGQRVTLRCSPRSGDLSVYWYQQSLDQGLQFLIQYYNGEERAKGNILERFSAQQFPDLHSELNLSSLELGDSALYFCASSLGQGNYGYTFGSGTRLTVV.

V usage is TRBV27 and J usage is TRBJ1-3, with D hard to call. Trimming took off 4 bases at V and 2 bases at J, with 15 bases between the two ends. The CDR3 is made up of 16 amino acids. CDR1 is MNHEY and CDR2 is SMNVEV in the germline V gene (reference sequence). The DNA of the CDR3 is TGTGCCAGCAGTTACGGACCCGGGGTAACTGGAAACACCATATATTTT. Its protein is CASSYGPGVTGNTIYF.

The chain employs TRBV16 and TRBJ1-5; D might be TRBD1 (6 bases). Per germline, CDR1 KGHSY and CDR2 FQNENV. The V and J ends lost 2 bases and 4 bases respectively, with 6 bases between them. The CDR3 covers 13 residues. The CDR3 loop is CASSQDRNQPQHF. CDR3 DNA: TGTGCCAGCAGCCAAGACAGGAATCAGCCCCAGCATTTT.

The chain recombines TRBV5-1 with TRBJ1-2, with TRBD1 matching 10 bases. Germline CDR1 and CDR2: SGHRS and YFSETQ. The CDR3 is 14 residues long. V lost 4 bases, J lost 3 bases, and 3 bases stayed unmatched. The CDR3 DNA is TGCGCCAGCAGCCCGGGACAGGGGCACTATGGCTACACCTTC. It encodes CASSPGQGHYGYTF.

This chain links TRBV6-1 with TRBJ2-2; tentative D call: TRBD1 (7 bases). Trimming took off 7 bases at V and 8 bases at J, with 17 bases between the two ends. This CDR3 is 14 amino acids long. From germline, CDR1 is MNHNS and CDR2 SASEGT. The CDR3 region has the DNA TGTGCCAGCACTCCACAGGGGAGGTCTGGGGAGCTGTTTTTT. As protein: CASTPQGRSGELFF.

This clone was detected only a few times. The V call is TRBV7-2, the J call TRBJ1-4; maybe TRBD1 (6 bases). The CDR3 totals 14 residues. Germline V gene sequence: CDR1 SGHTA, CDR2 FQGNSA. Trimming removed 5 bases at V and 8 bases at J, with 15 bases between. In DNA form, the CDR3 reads TGTGCCAGCAGCGCACAGCCGGGGGGCGAAAAACTGTTTTTT. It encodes CASSAQPGGEKLFF.

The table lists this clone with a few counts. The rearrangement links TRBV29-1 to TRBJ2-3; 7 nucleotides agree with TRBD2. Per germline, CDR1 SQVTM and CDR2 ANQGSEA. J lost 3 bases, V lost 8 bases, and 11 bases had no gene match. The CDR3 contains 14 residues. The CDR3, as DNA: TGCAGCTCTAGAGGGGCGGGGGAGACAGATACGCAGTATTTT. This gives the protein CSSRGAGETDTQYF.

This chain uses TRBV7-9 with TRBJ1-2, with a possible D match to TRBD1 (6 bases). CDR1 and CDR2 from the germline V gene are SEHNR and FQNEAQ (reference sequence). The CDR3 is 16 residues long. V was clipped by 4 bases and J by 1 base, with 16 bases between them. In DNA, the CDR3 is TGTGCCAGCAGCTCCCACCGGGACATCTTTAACTATGGCTACACCTTC. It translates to CASSSHRDIFNYGYTF.

The CDR3 DNA reads TGTGCCAGCACACAGGGGCTGGGGGCCAACGTCCTGACTTTC. It yields the protein CASTQGLGANVLTF. The chain uses TRBV25-1 and TRBJ2-6, with TRBD1 matching over 7 bases. CDR3 length: 14 amino acids. J was trimmed by 4 bases and V by 7 bases; bases with no gene match: 4. Per germline, CDR1 MGHDK and CDR2 SYGVNS.

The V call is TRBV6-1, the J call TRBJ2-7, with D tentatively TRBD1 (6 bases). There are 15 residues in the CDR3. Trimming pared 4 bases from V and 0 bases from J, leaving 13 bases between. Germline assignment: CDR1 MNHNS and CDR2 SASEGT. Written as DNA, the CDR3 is TGTGCCAGCAGTGTCTTAGACAGGAGCTCCTACGAGCAGTACTTC. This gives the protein CASSVLDRSSYEQYF.